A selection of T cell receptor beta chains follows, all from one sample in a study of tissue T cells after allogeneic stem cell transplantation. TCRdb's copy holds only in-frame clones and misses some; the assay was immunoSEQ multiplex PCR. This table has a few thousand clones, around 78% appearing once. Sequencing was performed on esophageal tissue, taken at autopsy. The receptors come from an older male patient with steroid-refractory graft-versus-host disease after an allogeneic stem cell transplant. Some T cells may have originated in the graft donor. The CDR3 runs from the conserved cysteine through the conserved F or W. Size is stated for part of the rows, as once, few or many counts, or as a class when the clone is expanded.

CASRPTGGRNTEAFF,NA,TRBV28
CASTLTGQGAEAFF,NA,TRBV21-1
CASSQTGQETQYF,NA,TRBV4-1
CASSFDRDNEQFF,NA,TRBV11-3
CASSSRTPYGYTF,NA,TRBV5-6
CASSLLKAILQETQYF,NA,TRBV11-2
CASSYSSSGDNEQFF,NA,TRBV6-6
CATSPGTGSYEQYF,NA,TRBV24-1
CASSSGPGPSSGANVLTF,NA,TRBV19
CASSYSAYEQYF,NA,TRBV6-2/TRBV6-3
CASTLGGSEQFF,NA,TRBV28
CAISDSYEQYF,few,TRBV10-3
CASSRTGIEQYF,NA,TRBV7-6
CASSPRGDYGYTF,NA,TRBV25-1
CSAWNGAAFF,NA,TRBV20-1
CASSLGWTGETFF,NA,TRBV7-2
CASSLEPRGSEKLFF,NA,TRBV7-2
CASSDRGVGLGGEAFF,NA,TRBV6-4
CASSTDRGPYNEQFF,NA,TRBV6-5
CASSERRGASGNTIYF,NA,TRBV6-4
CASSWTGTEAFF,large,TRBV12-3/TRBV12-4
CASSPRLNGTYEQYF,few,TRBV18
CASSLLNSHNSPLHF,NA,TRBV27
CASSPWTARYGYTF,NA,TRBV28
CASSFGRTSGHNEQFF,NA,TRBV5-1
CASSLAGVTNSPLHF,few,TRBV5-4
CASSLEGAGVTQPQHF,NA,TRBV19
CASSHYPGQSTNYGYTF,NA,TRBV3-1/TRBV3-2